These T cell receptor beta chains were read from a single sample in a study of Ad26.COV2.S vaccination and SARS-CoV-2 variants. Data came from immunoSEQ multiplex PCR; TCRdb stores just in-frame clones and leaves some out. The table has over 250,000 clones, around 87% seen once. This specimen consisted of peripheral blood, obtained in a trial of Ad26.COV2.S vaccine versus placebo. These receptors were collected from a person aged 18 to 65 who received the Ad26.COV2.S COVID-19 vaccine or a placebo. Each CDR3 is given with its conserved first and last residue. The D gene is left open where the match is weak. Clone size, where shown, is once, few, many, or a class for clones that have expanded.

TRBJ1-4,.,once,TRBV2,TGTGCCAGCAGTGTCGAGGGCAGGACTAATGAAAAACTGTTTTTT,CASSVEGRTNEKLFF
TRBJ2-3,.,.,TRBV29-1,TGCAGCGTTGACGGACTGGGGAGGGGGCAATCAGATACGCAGTATTTT,CSVDGLGRGQSDTQYF
TRBJ1-4,.,.,TRBV11-2,TGTGCCAGCAGCTTAGACCGAGCTAATGAAAAACTGTTTTTT,CASSLDRANEKLFF
TRBJ1-4,.,once,TRBV6-4,TGTGCCAGCAGTCTGTACGGGGGTGTAAATGAAAAACTGTTTTTT,CASSLYGGVNEKLFF
TRBJ2-5,.,.,TRBV7-9,TGTGCCAGCAGCTTAGGACCCTGGGAGACCCAGTACTTC,CASSLGPWETQYF
TRBJ1-5,.,.,TRBV5-5,TGTGCCAGCAGCCAGGGGAATCAGCCCCAGCATTTT,CASSQGNQPQHF
TRBJ2-3,.,.,TRBV7-2,TGTGCCAGCAGCTTAAGACCGGGGAAGACCACAGATACGCAGTATTTT,CASSLRPGKTTDTQYF
TRBJ2-2,TRBD2,.,TRBV3-1/TRBV3-2,TGTGCCAGCAGCCAGGGACTAGCGGGAGGACCCGGGGAGCTGTTTTTT,CASSQGLAGGPGELFF
TRBJ1-2,.,.,TRBV21-1,TGTGCCATCGGACCGGGACAGGTATCATATGGCTACACCTTC,CAIGPGQVSYGYTF
TRBJ2-1,TRBD2,.,TRBV2,TGTGCCAGCAGTCCAGGGACTAGCGGGGGGAATGAGCAGTTCTTC,CASSPGTSGGNEQFF
TRBJ1-1,.,once,TRBV6-5,TGTGCCAGCAGTTACTCGAACGGGGGGACCACTGAAGCTTTCTTT,CASSYSNGGTTEAFF
TRBJ2-3,.,many,TRBV30,TGTGCCTGGAGTGTAGGGGCGTTAAGGCAATCAGATACGCAGTATTTT,CAWSVGALRQSDTQYF
TRBJ1-4,.,few,TRBV12-3/TRBV12-4,TGTGCCAGCAGTTTCGATGAAAAACTGTTTTTT,CASSFDEKLFF
TRBJ1-2,.,.,TRBV2,TGTGCCAGCAGTGCCGGACGGGGCTATGGCTACACCTTC,CASSAGRGYGYTF
TRBJ2-3,.,.,TRBV29-1,TGCAGCGTTGGAGTGGGGTCAGATACGCAGTATTTT,CSVGVGSDTQYF
TRBJ2-1,TRBD2,.,TRBV7-7,TGTGCCAGCAGCCCCGGGACTAGCGGCCCCTACAATGAGCAGTTCTTC,CASSPGTSGPYNEQFF
TRBJ2-1,TRBD2,.,TRBV14,TGTGCCAGCAGCCAAGATAGGGGGACTAGCGGGACCAATGAGCAGTTCTTC,CASSQDRGTSGTNEQFF
TRBJ1-1,.,few,TRBV5-1,TGCGCCAGCAGCTTATGGCAAACGAACACTGAAGCTTTCTTT,CASSLWQTNTEAFF
TRBJ1-2,TRBD1,.,TRBV5-6,TGTGCCAGCAGGCCCGACAGGGCTCCCTATGGCTACACCTTC,CASRPDRAPYGYTF
TRBJ1-2,.,once,TRBV2,TGTGCCAGCATTGGGGGCGCTAACTATGGCTACACCTTC,CASIGGANYGYTF
TRBJ2-7,.,.,TRBV19,TGTGCCAGTAGTATAGAGGGCCGCGGCGAGCAGTACTTC,CASSIEGRGEQYF
TRBJ2-7,.,.,TRBV5-5,TGTGCCAGCAGCTTCGGTCAGCGGAACTCCTACGAGCAGTACTTC,CASSFGQRNSYEQYF
TRBJ1-1,.,.,TRBV5-1,TGCGCCAGCCGAGTCCCGGGACTTTCGAACACTGAAGCTTTCTTT,CASRVPGLSNTEAFF
TRBJ1-1,.,.,TRBV6-2/TRBV6-3,TGTGCCAGCAGCGCAGGCAGGAACACTGAAGCTTTCTTT,CASSAGRNTEAFF
TRBJ2-7,.,.,TRBV28,TGTGCCAGCAGTTTAGCGACCAGCGGGCAGTACTTC,CASSLATSGQYF
TRBJ2-5,.,.,TRBV6-5,TGTGCCAGCAGGGTGGGGAGAACTCAGTACTTC,CASRVGRTQYF
TRBJ2-1,.,.,TRBV19,TGTGCCAGTAGTATAGGCCGCAGAGGGAGCTCCTACAATGAGCAGTTCTTC,CASSIGRRGSSYNEQFF
TRBJ2-3,TRBD2,few,TRBV5-1,TGCGCCAGCAGCTACACTAGCGGGGGGTACACAGATACGCAGTATTTT,CASSYTSGGYTDTQYF
TRBJ1-1,.,.,TRBV9,TGTGCCAGCAGCGCGGGGACGGAGAACACTGAAGCTTTCTTT,CASSAGTENTEAFF
TRBJ2-2,.,.,TRBV6-5,TGTGCCAGCAGTTACATACGTTCCGGGGAGCTGTTTTTT,CASSYIRSGELFF
TRBJ1-1,TRBD1,.,TRBV5-1,TGCGCCAGCAGCTTACAGGGGGCTAGGACTGAAGCTTTCTTT,CASSLQGARTEAFF
TRBJ1-2,.,.,TRBV27,TGTGCCAGCAGTTTAGCTTGGCGGCAGCCCGATAGCCCTAACTATGGCTACACCTTC,CASSLAWRQPDSPNYGYTF
TRBJ2-7,TRBD2,.,TRBV28,TGTGCCAGCAGGGCCCCCATAGCGGGAGCCTACGAGCAGTACTTC,CASRAPIAGAYEQYF
TRBJ2-1,.,.,TRBV12-3/TRBV12-4,TGTGCCAGCAGTTTTTCTACAGGGGAGCAGTTCTTC,CASSFSTGEQFF
TRBJ2-7,TRBD1,.,TRBV6-5,TGTGCCAGCAGCGGGGACAGGGCCTTTCTTTACGAGCAGTACTTC,CASSGDRAFLYEQYF